These 14 T cell receptor beta chains came from one sample sequenced in a study of identical twins listed by TCRdb under 2016. Libraries were made using 5' RACE. TCRdb shows the sequencer as Illumina HiSeq 2000. Clones were called with MiXCR by TCRdb after fastp trimmed the public reads at Q25, and only in-frame beta chains were retained. All rows with the same CDR3 protein become a single entry with the most common DNA and genes. The sample contains more than 1.5 million distinct CDR3 sequences, roughly 35% of them found a single time. Over 0.25% of the sample is in the top ten clones. Sample: cord blood. The source of these receptors is a newborn girl in good health.

This clonotype was seen a few times. The chain links TRBV12-3 or TRBV12-4 to TRBJ1-5; 8 nucleotides line up with TRBD1. The V and J ends lost 6 bases and 4 bases, in that order; junction bases with no gene match: 5. This CDR3 is 14 amino acids long. CDR3 residues: CASSHRGTNQPQHF. In nucleotides, the CDR3 is TGTGCCAGCAGCCACAGGGGGACGAATCAGCCCCAGCATTTT.

This clonotype was counted a few times. The gene calls are TRBV6-1 and TRBJ1-1; D gene ambiguous. V lost 1 base and J 6 bases, leaving 12 bases between the germline ends. Germline values: CDR1 MNHNS, CDR2 SASEGT. CDR3 length: 14 amino acids. CDR3 DNA sequence: TGTGCCAGCAGTGAAGTTCGGGAGAGGGCTGAAGCTTTCTTT. Amino acid sequence: CASSEVRERAEAFF.

V gene TRBV12-3 or TRBV12-4 combines with J gene TRBJ2-1, with 9 bases identical to TRBD2. Unmatched junction bases numbered 10, after V lost 6 bases and J lost 4 bases. The CDR3 length is 16 residues. DNA for the CDR3: TGTGCCAGCAGATTCCCGGGGAGCGGGAGGTACAATGAGCAGTTCTTC. Encoded protein: CASRFPGSGRYNEQFF.

The chain couples TRBV6-6 to TRBJ2-1; weak D call: TRBD1 (6 bases). The J call may be faulty, since TRBJ2-7 better matches the DNA end. Germline values: CDR1 MNHNY, CDR2 SVGAGI (reference sequence). The CDR3 is 14 amino acids. CDR3 bases: TGTGCCAGCAGTTACCAGGGGTGGAGATGCGAGCAGTACTTC. Translated: CASSYQGWRCEQYF.

V and J are TRBV9 and TRBJ2-1; 8 bases align to TRBD2. Germline V CDR1 and CDR2: SGDLS, YYNGEE. This CDR3 contains 15 residues. With 0 bases clipped from V and 7 bases from J, the junction kept 6 bases outside the gene matches. CDR3: CASSVVAGRPNEQFF. For the CDR3, the DNA is TGTGCCAGCAGCGTAGTAGCGGGGAGGCCAAATGAGCAGTTCTTC.

J is TRBJ1-1 and V is TRBV28; possible D gene TRBD1, 6 bases. The CDR3 spans 12 residues. Trimming cost V 8 bases and J 6 bases, with 13 bases left between them. Germline V CDR1 and CDR2: MDHEN, SYDVKM. The CDR3, as DNA: TGTGCCAGCGGGCAGGGGATGGCTGAAGCTTTCTTT. This encodes CASGQGMAEAFF.

The chain joins TRBV24-1 to TRBJ2-7; D call uncertain. This CDR3 region has 12 residues. CDR1 and CDR2 from the germline V gene are KGHDR and SFDVKD. Trimming stripped 2 bases from V and 2 bases from J, with 3 bases between. CDR3 sequence: CATSDWTYEQYF. CDR3 coding DNA: TGTGCCACCAGTGATTGGACCTACGAGCAGTACTTC.

This chain uses TRBV4-2 with TRBJ2-2, with TRBD2 identical over 11 bases. The V gene end was trimmed by 0 bases and the J gene end by 4 bases; junction bases not matched to a gene: 7. CDR1 and CDR2 from the germline V gene are LGHNA and YNFKEQ. The CDR3 runs 18 residues. As DNA, the CDR3 is TGTGCCAGCAGCCAAGATCTTGCACTAGCGGGGGCCACCGGGGAGCTGTTTTTT. Translation: CASSQDLALAGATGELFF.

This clonotype was detected a few times. The chain's CDR3 is CASSQPSGRTKNIQYF. Written as DNA, the CDR3 is TGCGCCAGCAGCCAGCCTAGCGGGAGGACCAAAAACATTCAGTACTTC. The rearrangement uses TRBV4-1 and TRBJ2-4; 11 bases match TRBD2. The V gene's germline CDR1 is MGHRA and CDR2 YSYEKL. The V and J ends lost 3 bases and 2 bases, in that order; junction bases with no gene match: 3. The CDR3 runs to 16 residues.

This clonotype was counted only a few times. The rearrangement links TRBV10-3 to TRBJ2-7, with D tentatively TRBD2 (6 bases). V was cut by 6 bases and J by 0 bases, with 15 bases left in between. This CDR3 region has 15 residues. Germline V gene lookup returns CDR1 ENHRY and CDR2 SYGVKD. CDR3 nucleotide sequence: TGTGCCATCAGGGGTGCGGGCGGGATCTCCTACGAGCAGTACTTC. It is translated as CAIRGAGGISYEQYF.

The gene calls are TRBV12-3 or TRBV12-4 and TRBJ2-3, with TRBD2 matching over 8 bases. The CDR3 loop spans 15 amino acids. With V trimmed by 4 bases and J by 5 bases, 8 bases remained unmatched. As DNA, the CDR3 is TGTGCCAGCAGTTGGAGTAGCGGGGTTGGAGATACGCAGTATTTT. Encoded protein: CASSWSSGVGDTQYF.

The chain combines TRBV5-1 with TRBJ2-1, with 7 positions matching TRBD1. The J call could be wrong; TRBJ2-7 is a better fit for the DNA end. The CDR3 consists of 15 residues. Germline assignment: CDR1 SGHRS and CDR2 YFSETQ. CDR3 in DNA: TGCGCCAGCAGCTGGTCCAGGGGGAGCTACAATGAGCAGTACTTC. It codes for CASSWSRGSYNEQYF.

The rearrangement joins TRBV5-1 to TRBJ2-4, with D tentatively TRBD1 (5 bases). The end of the DNA fits TRBJ2-7 better, so the J call may be wrong. CDR1 and CDR2 (germline): SGHRS, YFSETQ. The CDR3 is 14 amino acids. CDR3 protein: CASSFDFRVGEQYF. In DNA form, the CDR3 reads TGCGCCAGCAGCTTTGACTTCAGGGTCGGCGAGCAGTACTTC.

V usage is TRBV25-1 and J usage is TRBJ1-1; 9 bases line up with TRBD1. The CDR3 is made up of 14 amino acids. Germline CDR1 and CDR2: MGHDK and SYGVNS. The ends lost 4 bases at V and 5 bases at J; junction bases unmatched: 5. CDR3 bases: TGTGCCAGCAGTGGACAGGGGGTTTGGACTGAAGCTTTCTTT. It is translated as CASSGQGVWTEAFF.